One TCR beta chain is described in this entry. Its antigen remains unidentified. Germline-derived CDR1 and CDR2 are LNHNV and YYDKDF (reference sequence). Germline trimming cut 9 bases from V and 4 bases from J; bases unmatched to any gene: 6. The CDR3 runs 13 residues. This entry is derived from a study of PD-1 blockade in mismatch repair-deficient tumors. In the study overall: Patients had 12 mismatch repair-deficient cancer types, all previously treated and progressing. Points from the study as a whole: After pembrolizumab, tumor-resident clones rose rapidly, then generally contracted before radiologic responses.

Mismatch repair deficiency was confirmed in all patients, by PCR or immunohistochemistry. TCRs were sequenced from a few patients responding to pembrolizumab. The repertoire was sequenced with immunoSEQ multiplex PCR; TCRdb's copy has only in-frame clones and lacks some. This table has about 84,000 clones, about 85% appearing once. The sequences come from peripheral blood, collected 12 weeks after starting pembrolizumab. This chain uses TRBV15 with TRBJ2-5; 9 bases are a match to TRBD1. This TCR derives from an adult with mismatch repair-deficient cancer. The CDR3 sequence: CATTGGIGETQYF. The DNA for the CDR3 is TGTGCCACTACAGGGGGCATTGGAGAGACCCAGTACTTC. The complete variable domain, with remaining parts taken from reference TRBV15 and TRBJ2-5, reads DAMVIQNPRYQVTQFGKPVTLSCSQTLNHNVMYWYQQKSSQAPKLLFHYYDKDFNNEADTPDNFQSRRPNTSFCFLDIRSPGLGDTAMYLCATTGGIGETQYFGPGTRLLVL.